The entry below describes one TCR beta chain. Its antigen remains unidentified. Conventional CD4+ T cells were sorted from blood as CD25-low CD127-high cells. The sample belongs to a study of regulatory and conventional T cells in RAG deficiency. Study-wide points: In Omenn syndrome, sorted "Tregs" may be peripherally activated cells. Shorter CDR3s in all patient subsets; >85% Treg-Tconv overlap in Omenn. Other subsets showed about 10-fold reductions, but Treg unique TCR beta sequences fell roughly 90-fold in these patients. Control T-cell subsets had markedly higher Shannon entropy and lower Simpson indices than RAG-deficient patients.

TCRdb keeps only in-frame clones here, not all; method: immunoSEQ multiplex PCR. The sample carries more than 10,000 clones, 85% to 95% recorded once. The CDR3 runs to 17 residues. V trimming: 1 base; J trimming: 5 bases; junction bases outside the gene matches: 10. CDR1 is SGHRS and CDR2 is YFSETQ in the germline V gene. The data also belong to a second study, concerning regulatory T cells. Per that study: Primers: 52 TRBV forward and 13 TRBJ reverse.

The V call is TRBV5-1, the J call TRBJ2-5, with 11 bases matching TRBD1. Sequencing used CD4+ effector T cells sorted from blood. The origin of this receptor is a human donor in good health. In DNA form, the CDR3 reads TGCGCCAGCAGCTTGATGGACAGGGGGCATCGTTCGGAGACCCAGTACTTC. Protein sequence: CASSLMDRGHRSETQYF.